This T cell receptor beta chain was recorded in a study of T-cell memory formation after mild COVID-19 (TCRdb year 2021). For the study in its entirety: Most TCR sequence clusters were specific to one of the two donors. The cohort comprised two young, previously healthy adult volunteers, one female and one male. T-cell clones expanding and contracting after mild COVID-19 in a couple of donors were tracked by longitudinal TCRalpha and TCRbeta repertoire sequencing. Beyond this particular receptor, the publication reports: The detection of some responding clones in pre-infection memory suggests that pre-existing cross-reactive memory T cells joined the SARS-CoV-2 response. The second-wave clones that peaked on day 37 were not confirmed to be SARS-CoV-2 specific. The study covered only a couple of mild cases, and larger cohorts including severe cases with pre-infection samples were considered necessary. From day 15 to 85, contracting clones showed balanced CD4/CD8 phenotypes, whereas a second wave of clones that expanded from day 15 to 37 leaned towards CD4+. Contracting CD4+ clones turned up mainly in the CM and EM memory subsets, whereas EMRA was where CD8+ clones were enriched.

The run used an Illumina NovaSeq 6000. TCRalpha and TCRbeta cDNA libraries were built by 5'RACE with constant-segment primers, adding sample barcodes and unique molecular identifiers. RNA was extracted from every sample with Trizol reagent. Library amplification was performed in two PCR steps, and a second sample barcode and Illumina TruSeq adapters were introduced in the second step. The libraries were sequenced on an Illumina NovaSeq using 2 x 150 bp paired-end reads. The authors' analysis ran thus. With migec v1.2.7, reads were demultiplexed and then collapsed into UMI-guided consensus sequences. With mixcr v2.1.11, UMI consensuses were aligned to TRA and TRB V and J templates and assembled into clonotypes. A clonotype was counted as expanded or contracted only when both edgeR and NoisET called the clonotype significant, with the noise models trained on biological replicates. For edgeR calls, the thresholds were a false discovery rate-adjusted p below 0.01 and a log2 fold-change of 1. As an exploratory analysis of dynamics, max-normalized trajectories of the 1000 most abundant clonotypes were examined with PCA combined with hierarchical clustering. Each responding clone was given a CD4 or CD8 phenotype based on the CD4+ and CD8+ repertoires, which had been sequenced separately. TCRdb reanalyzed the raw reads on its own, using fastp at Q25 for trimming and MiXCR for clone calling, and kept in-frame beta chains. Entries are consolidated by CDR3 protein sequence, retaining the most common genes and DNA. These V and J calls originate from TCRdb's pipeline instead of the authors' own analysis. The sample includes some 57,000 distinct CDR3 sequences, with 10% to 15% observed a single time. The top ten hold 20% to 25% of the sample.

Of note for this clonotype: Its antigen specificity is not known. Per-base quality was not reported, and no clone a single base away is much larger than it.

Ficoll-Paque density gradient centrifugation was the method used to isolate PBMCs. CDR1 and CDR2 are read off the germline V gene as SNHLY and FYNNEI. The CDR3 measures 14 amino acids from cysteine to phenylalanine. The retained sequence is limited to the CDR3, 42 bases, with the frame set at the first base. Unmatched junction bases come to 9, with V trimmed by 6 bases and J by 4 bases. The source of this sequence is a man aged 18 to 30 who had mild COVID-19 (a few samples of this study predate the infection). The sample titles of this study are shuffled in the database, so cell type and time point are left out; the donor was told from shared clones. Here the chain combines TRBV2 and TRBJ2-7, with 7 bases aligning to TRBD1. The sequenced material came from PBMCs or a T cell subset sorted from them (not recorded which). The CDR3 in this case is CASRKDRNLYEQYF. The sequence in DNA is TGTGCCAGCAGGAAGGACAGGAATTTATACGAGCAGTACTTC.